These T cell receptor beta chains were read from a single sample in a study of blood T cell repertoires in COVID-19. Assay: immunoSEQ multiplex PCR; the TCRdb copy retains only in-frame clones and omits some. This repertoire shows approximately 100,000 clones, 80% to 90% found once; its top ten account for less than 3.5%. Material: PBMCs or T cells enriched from blood (not recorded which). The origin of the receptors is a woman between 50 and 59 years old who had recovered from COVID-19. Both conserved end residues are part of each CDR3. Fields, in order: D gene, J gene, V gene, clone size, CDR3 protein, CDR3 DNA. A D gene is named only where the DNA matches it firmly. The size of a clone is reported for some rows only, either as once, few or many, or as a class for expanded clones.

-	TRBJ2-7	TRBV4-1	-	CASSQDRVTEQYF	TGCGCCAGCAGCCAAGATCGAGTCACCGAGCAGTACTTC
-	TRBJ1-5	TRBV5-1	-	CASSRDPYSNQPQHF	TGCGCCAGCAGCCGCGATCCGTATAGCAATCAGCCCCAGCATTTT
-	TRBJ2-3	TRBV6-1	-	CASSDQQGNTDTQYF	TGTGCCAGCAGTGATCAACAGGGCAATACAGATACGCAGTATTTT
-	TRBJ1-5	TRBV4-1	-	CASSLSQGSNQPQHF	TGCGCCAGCAGCCTCTCCCAGGGTTCAAATCAGCCCCAGCATTTT
-	TRBJ1-2	TRBV3-1/TRBV3-2	-	CASSQAESGYTF	TGTGCCAGCAGCCAAGCGGAGAGTGGCTACACCTTC
TRBD2	TRBJ2-3	TRBV7-8	-	CASSYSAGRRTDTQYF	TGTGCCAGCAGTTACTCAGCGGGGCGTCGCACAGATACGCAGTATTTT
TRBD2	TRBJ2-2	TRBV5-1	once	CASSLASGVGGELFF	TGCGCCAGCAGCTTGGCTAGCGGGGTAGGCGGGGAGCTGTTTTTT
TRBD2	TRBJ2-7	TRBV6-5	-	CASSDSGLATYEQYF	TGTGCCAGCAGTGACTCGGGACTAGCGACTTACGAGCAGTACTTC
TRBD1	TRBJ1-2	TRBV19	-	CASSIEFLGTGANYGYTF	TGTGCCAGTAGTATAGAATTTCTAGGGACAGGGGCTAACTATGGCTACACCTTC
-	TRBJ1-1	TRBV7-6	-	CASSLGSGDTEAFF	TGTGCCAGCAGCTTAGGCTCGGGGGACACTGAAGCTTTCTTT
-	TRBJ1-6	TRBV21-1	-	CASSPGFRINSPLHF	TGTGCCAGCAGCCCGGGATTTAGAATAAATTCACCCCTCCACTTT